A selection of T cell receptor beta chains follows, all from one sample in a study of T-cell memory formation after mild COVID-19. Each CDR3 protein is one row after TCRdb ran MiXCR on the 5' RACE reads. This table has about 190,000 distinct CDR3 sequences, around 17% appearing once. The sequenced sample consisted of PBMCs or a T cell subset sorted from them (not recorded which). These receptors all come from an adult woman who had mild COVID-19 (a few samples of this study predate the infection). Cell type and time point are not known. Both conserved end residues are part of each CDR3. A D gene is named only where the DNA matches it firmly. Clone size is given for some rows only: seen once, a few or many times, or a class if the clone is expanded.

V gene	clone size	J gene	D gene	CDR3 DNA	CDR3 protein
TRBV5-1	NA	TRBJ2-5	TRBD2	TGCGCCAGCAGCTTGACCGGGACTAGCGGGGTTGGAGAGACCCAGTACTTC	CASSLTGTSGVGETQYF
TRBV6-1	few	TRBJ1-1	NA	TGTGCCAGCAGTGAACGCAGGCTCATTGAAGCTTTCTTT	CASSERRLIEAFF
TRBV11-3	few	TRBJ2-2	TRBD2	TGTGCCAGCAGGGGAGCGGGAGGGTACACCGGGGAGCTGTTTTTT	CASRGAGGYTGELFF
TRBV29-1	few	TRBJ1-2	NA	TGCAGCGTTCTGACCCCGAACTATGGCTACACCTTC	CSVLTPNYGYTF
TRBV5-6	few	TRBJ1-5	TRBD1	TGTGCCAGCAGCTTGGGCACAGGGGTCGGTCAGCCCCAGCATTTT	CASSLGTGVGQPQHF
TRBV4-1	many	TRBJ2-7	NA	TGCGCCAGCAGCCAAGACTCGTGGGCAGTTGACGAGCAGTACTTC	CASSQDSWAVDEQYF
TRBV3-1	NA	TRBJ1-6	NA	TGTGCCAGCAGCCAATCCTTCCGGTCACCCCTCCACTTT	CASSQSFRSPLHF
TRBV12-3/TRBV12-4	NA	TRBJ2-3	TRBD1	TGTGCCAGCAGCCGGGACAGAGAGGAGTATTTT	CASSRDREEYF
TRBV24-1	NA	TRBJ1-2	NA	TGTGCCACCAGTGATGTGGGACCGGGATATGGCTACACCTTC	CATSDVGPGYGYTF
TRBV10-3	NA	TRBJ2-3	NA	TGTGCCATCAGATCAGGGACTAGCACAGATACGCAGTATTTT	CAIRSGTSTDTQYF
TRBV7-2	many	TRBJ2-5	NA	TGTGCCAGCAGCAGACCGCAAGAGACCCAGTACTTC	CASSRPQETQYF
TRBV29-1	few	TRBJ2-3	NA	TGCAGCGTTGCCCGCCGACTAACCGAAAGCACAGATACGCAGTATTTT	CSVARRLTESTDTQYF
TRBV6-1	many	TRBJ1-6	TRBD1	TGTGCCAGCAGTGAAGCTCCCTTTACAGGGGGCAATTCACCCCTCCACTTT	CASSEAPFTGGNSPLHF
TRBV24-1	few	TRBJ2-1	NA	TGTGCCACCAGTGATTCAGTTTTGAAGAATGAGCAGTTCTTC	CATSDSVLKNEQFF
TRBV5-5	once	TRBJ1-1	TRBD1	TGTGCCAGCAGCTTGAGGACAGGGGGAGAGGCTGAAGCTTTCTTT	CASSLRTGGEAEAFF
TRBV7-9	few	TRBJ2-2	TRBD1	TGTGCCAGCAGCCAGACAGGGGACACCGGGGAGCTGTTTTTT	CASSQTGDTGELFF
TRBV9	NA	TRBJ2-5	NA	TGTGCCAGCAGCCCGCGACAGGCTACTGGAGAGACCCAGTACTTC	CASSPRQATGETQYF
TRBV7-2	few	TRBJ2-3	TRBD2	TGTGCCAGCAGCTTACGCCGGGGGGGAGGGGATACGCAGTATTTT	CASSLRRGGGDTQYF
TRBV7-6	few	TRBJ2-2	TRBD1	TGTGCCAGCAGCTTAATCGCAGGGGGCACCGGGGAGCTGTTTTTT	CASSLIAGGTGELFF
TRBV7-2	few	TRBJ2-2	TRBD2	TGTGCCAGCAGCTTAGTTTTGAGCGGGGGGCCCACCGGGGAGCTGTTTTTT	CASSLVLSGGPTGELFF
TRBV5-4	NA	TRBJ2-1	NA	TGTGCCAGCAGCTTGGGACTCCCAGCCTACAATGAGCAGTTCTTC	CASSLGLPAYNEQFF
TRBV6-5	NA	TRBJ1-2	NA	TGTGCCAGCAGTTACTCCGGGTTGGGCGGCTACACCTTC	CASSYSGLGGYTF
TRBV29-1	NA	TRBJ1-1	NA	TGCAGCGTTCAGGCGTATCGGGGCACTGAAGCTTTCTTT	CSVQAYRGTEAFF
TRBV6-1	few	TRBJ1-3	NA	TGTGCCAGCAGTGAACTGCCCCTAGGAGGTGGAAACACCATATATTTT	CASSELPLGGGNTIYF
TRBV7-2	NA	TRBJ2-2	NA	TGTGCCAGCAGCCCCCGGCCCCGGGAGCTGTTTTTT	CASSPRPRELFF
TRBV30	NA	TRBJ2-7	NA	TGTGCCTCCTCAGCCGGGGGGCGCCTCGAGCAGTACTTC	CASSAGGRLEQYF
TRBV7-2	NA	TRBJ2-3	TRBD2	TGTGCCAGCTCCCTATTGGGGACTAGCGCTTCGAATACGCAGTATTTT	CASSLLGTSASNTQYF
TRBV5-6	many	TRBJ1-1	TRBD1	TGTGCCAGCAGCTTGGTCAGGGGGGAAGCTTTCTTT	CASSLVRGEAFF
TRBV6-2/TRBV6-3	NA	TRBJ2-1	TRBD2	TGTGCCAGCAGTCGATTCGCCGGTACTAGCGGGGTAACGGCCTACAATGAGCAGTTCTTC	CASSRFAGTSGVTAYNEQFF
TRBV29-1	NA	TRBJ1-2	NA	TGCAGCGTCGTTCTCAACTATGGCTACACCTTC	CSVVLNYGYTF
TRBV24-1	few	TRBJ1-1	TRBD1	TGTGCCACCCAATCCGGGACAGGTTTCGAAGCTTTCTTT	CATQSGTGFEAFF